One TCR beta chain is described in this entry. The antigen is undetermined. These data come from a study of cytomegalovirus exposure and HLA in healthy donors. Study outcomes and limitations: Sequencing likely generated an artifact that appeared as a cluster of highly shared sequence variants. As a later analysis showed, a missense DCLRE1C variant was linked to trimming of TCR beta V- and J-genes. Upon later analysis, TCR association rates were observed to vary by HLA locus, being highest for DRB1 and lowest for HLA-C.

Both 60 Vbeta primers and 13 Jbeta primers went into the PCR. The assay was immunoSEQ multiplex PCR, and TCRdb's table has in-frame clones only and misses some. Among 170,000 or so clones listed, roughly 78% were seen once. Germline CDR1 reads MNHEY; CDR2 reads SVGAGI. J was trimmed by 7 bases and V by 6 bases; bases with no gene match: 10. There are 15 residues in the CDR3. The chain carries TRBV6-5 and TRBJ2-1; 9 nucleotides match TRBD1. The sequenced sample was PBMCs. This clonotype was sampled from a woman in her forties or fifties in good health and CMV-seropositive. The CDR3 here is CASSRRTGVQNEQFF. CDR3 nucleotide sequence: TGTGCCAGCAGCCGCCGGACAGGGGTTCAGAATGAGCAGTTCTTC.